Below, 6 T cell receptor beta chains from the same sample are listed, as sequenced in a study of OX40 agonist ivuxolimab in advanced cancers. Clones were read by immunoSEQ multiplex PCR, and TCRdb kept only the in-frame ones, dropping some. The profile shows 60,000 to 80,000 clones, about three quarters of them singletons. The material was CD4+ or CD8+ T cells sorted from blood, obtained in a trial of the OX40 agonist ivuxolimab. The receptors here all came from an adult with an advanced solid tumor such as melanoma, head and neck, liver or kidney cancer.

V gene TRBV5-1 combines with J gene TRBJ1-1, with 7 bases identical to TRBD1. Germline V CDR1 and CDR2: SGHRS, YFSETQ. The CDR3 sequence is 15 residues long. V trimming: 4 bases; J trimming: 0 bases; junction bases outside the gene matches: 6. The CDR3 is CASSVGQVMNTEAFF. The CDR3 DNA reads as TGCGCCAGCAGCGTCGGACAGGTTATGAACACTGAAGCTTTCTTT.

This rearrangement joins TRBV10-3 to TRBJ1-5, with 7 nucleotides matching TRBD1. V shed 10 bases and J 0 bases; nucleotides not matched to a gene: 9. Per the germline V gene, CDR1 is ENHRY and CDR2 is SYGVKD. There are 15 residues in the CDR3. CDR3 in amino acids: CASSPRTGSNQPQHF. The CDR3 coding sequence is TGTGCCAGCAGCCCTCGGACAGGTAGCAATCAGCCCCAGCATTTT.

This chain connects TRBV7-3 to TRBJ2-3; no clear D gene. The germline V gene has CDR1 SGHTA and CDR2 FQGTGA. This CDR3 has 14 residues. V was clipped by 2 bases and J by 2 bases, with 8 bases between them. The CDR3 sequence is CASSLLSNTDTQYF. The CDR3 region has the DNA TGTGCCAGCAGCTTACTGAGTAACACAGATACGCAGTATTTT.

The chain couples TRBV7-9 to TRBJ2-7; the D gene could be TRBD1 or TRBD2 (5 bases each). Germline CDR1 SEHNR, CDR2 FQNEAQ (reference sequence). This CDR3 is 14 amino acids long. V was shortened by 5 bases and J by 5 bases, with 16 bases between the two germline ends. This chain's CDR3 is CASSQGARADEQYF. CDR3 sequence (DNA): TGTGCCAGCAGCCAGGGAGCCAGGGCTGACGAGCAGTACTTC. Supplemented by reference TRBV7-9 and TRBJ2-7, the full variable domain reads DTGVSQNPRHKITKRGQNVTFRCDPISEHNRLYWYRQTLGQGPEFLTYFQNEAQLEKSRLLSDRFSAERPKGSFSTLEIQRTEQGDSAMYLCASSQGARADEQYFGPGTRLTVT.

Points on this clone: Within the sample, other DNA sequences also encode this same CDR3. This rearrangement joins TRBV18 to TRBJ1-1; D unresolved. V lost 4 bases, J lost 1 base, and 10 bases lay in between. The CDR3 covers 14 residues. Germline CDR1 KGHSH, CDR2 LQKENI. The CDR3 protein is CASSQGQENTEAFF. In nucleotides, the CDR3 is TGTGCCAGCTCACAAGGGCAAGAGAACACTGAAGCTTTCTTT.

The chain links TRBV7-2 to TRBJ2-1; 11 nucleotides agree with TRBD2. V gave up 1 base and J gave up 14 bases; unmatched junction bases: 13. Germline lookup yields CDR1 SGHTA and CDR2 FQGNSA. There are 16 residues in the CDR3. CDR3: CASSLVEGSGRVGKFF. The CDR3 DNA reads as TGTGCCAGCAGCTTAGTAGAGGGTAGCGGGAGGGTTGGGAAGTTCTTC. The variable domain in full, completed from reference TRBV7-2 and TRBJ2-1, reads GAGVSQSPSNKVTEKGKDVELRCDPISGHTALYWYRQSLGQGLEFLIYFQGNSAPDKSGLPSDRFSAERTGGSVSTLTIQRTQQEDSAVYLCASSLVEGSGRVGKFFGPGTRLTVL.